This note documents a single T cell receptor beta chain sequence. Its antigen is unknown. This sample is part of a study of siplizumab effects on memory and regulatory T cells. Study conclusions and caveats: The alloreactive clones that mapped to unstimulated subsets made up only a minor fraction. Proliferating siplizumab-culture Treg suppressive function went unconfirmed. There appeared to be greater diversity in naive T cells than in memory cells, and naive T cells seemed major contributors to the alloresponse.

Looked up from germline, CDR1 is SGHRS and CDR2 is YFSETQ. Trimming took 1 base from V and 6 from J, leaving 17 bases between them. This CDR3 region has 16 residues. TCRdb's copy holds only in-frame clones and misses some; the assay was immunoSEQ multiplex PCR. The repertoire holds tens of thousands of clones, with under 95% as singletons. The receptor's source is a human donor in good health. Input material: CD8+ T cells sorted from blood. The J gene is TRBJ2-1, the V gene TRBV5-1; D remains ambiguous. The CDR3 sequence is CASSLTPEGQPNEQFF. The CDR3 bases are TGCGCCAGCAGCTTGACCCCGGAAGGCCAACCCAATGAGCAGTTCTTC.